What follows are 6 T cell receptor beta chains derived from one specimen sequenced in a study of cytomegalovirus exposure and HLA in healthy donors. PCR used 60 Vbeta primers and 13 Jbeta primers. Assay: immunoSEQ multiplex PCR; the TCRdb copy retains only in-frame clones and omits some. The sample has tens of thousands of clones; 81% are singletons. Source material: PBMCs. These receptor sequences come from a girl aged 2 to 10 in good health and CMV-seropositive.

V usage is TRBV29-1 and J usage is TRBJ2-7; D uncertain. This CDR3 spans 12 amino acids. The germline V gene encodes CDR1 SQVTM and CDR2 ANQGSEA. The germline V and J ends were trimmed by 3 bases and 4 bases, with 10 bases remaining between them. CDR3 sequence reads: CSVDVSGYEQYF. CDR3 nucleotides: TGCAGCGTTGACGTATCCGGTTACGAGCAGTACTTC.

The chain joins TRBV19 to TRBJ1-1, with 9 bases matching TRBD1. Germline V gives CDR1 LNHDA, CDR2 SQIVND (reference sequence). The CDR3 runs to 14 residues. V lost 10 bases and J lost 1; bases outside the gene matches: 7. CDR3 DNA: TGTGCCACCCTAGACAGGGGGTGGAACACTGAAGCTTTCTTT. It translates to CATLDRGWNTEAFF.

The chain joins TRBV6-5 to TRBJ2-7; 10 bases agree with TRBD1. V lost 5 bases and J lost 2; bases outside the gene matches: 6. Germline CDR1 and CDR2: MNHEY and SVGAGI. This CDR3 region has 15 residues. This CDR3 is CASSNKDRGAYEQYF. The CDR3 coding sequence is TGTGCCAGCAGTAACAAGGACAGGGGGGCCTACGAGCAGTACTTC.

This sequence joins TRBV5-1 and TRBJ2-3, with 10 bases fitting TRBD2. With V trimmed by 2 bases and J by 0 bases, 3 bases remained unmatched. This CDR3 spans 16 amino acids. Germline V CDR1 and CDR2: SGHRS, YFSETQ. CDR3 in DNA: TGCGCCAGCAGCTTCCAGACTAGCGGGAGCACAGATACGCAGTATTTT. This gives the protein CASSFQTSGSTDTQYF. Full variable domain (outside the CDR3, taken from reference TRBV5-1 and TRBJ2-3): KAGVTQTPRYLIKTRGQQVTLSCSPISGHRSVSWYQQTPGQGLQFLFEYFSETQRNKGNFPGRFSGRQFSNSRSEMNVSTLELGDSALYLCASSFQTSGSTDTQYFGPGTRLTVL.

This chain joins TRBV2 and TRBJ1-1, with 7 bases identical to TRBD1. CDR1 is SNHLY and CDR2 is FYNNEI in the germline V gene. V lost 6 bases, J lost 2 bases, and 3 bases stayed unmatched. This CDR3 is 13 amino acids long. The CDR3 DNA reads TGTGCCAGCAGGGGACAGTTAAACACTGAAGCTTTCTTT. Translation gives CASRGQLNTEAFF.

The V call is TRBV13, the J call TRBJ2-3; possible D gene TRBD2, 6 bases. V lost 2 bases, J lost 2 bases, and 14 bases lay in between. Germline lookup yields CDR1 PRHDT and CDR2 FYEKMQ (reference sequence). CDR3 length equals 16 residues. CDR3 in amino acids: CASSLIRDFITDTQYF. The CDR3 DNA reads as TGTGCCAGCAGCTTAATACGGGACTTCATCACAGATACGCAGTATTTT. The full variable domain, completed using reference TRBV13 and TRBJ2-3, is AAGVIQSPRHLIKEKRETATLKCYPIPRHDTVYWYQQGPGQDPQFLISFYEKMQSDKGSIPDRFSAQQFSDYHSELNMSSLELGDSALYFCASSLIRDFITDTQYFGPGTRLTVL.